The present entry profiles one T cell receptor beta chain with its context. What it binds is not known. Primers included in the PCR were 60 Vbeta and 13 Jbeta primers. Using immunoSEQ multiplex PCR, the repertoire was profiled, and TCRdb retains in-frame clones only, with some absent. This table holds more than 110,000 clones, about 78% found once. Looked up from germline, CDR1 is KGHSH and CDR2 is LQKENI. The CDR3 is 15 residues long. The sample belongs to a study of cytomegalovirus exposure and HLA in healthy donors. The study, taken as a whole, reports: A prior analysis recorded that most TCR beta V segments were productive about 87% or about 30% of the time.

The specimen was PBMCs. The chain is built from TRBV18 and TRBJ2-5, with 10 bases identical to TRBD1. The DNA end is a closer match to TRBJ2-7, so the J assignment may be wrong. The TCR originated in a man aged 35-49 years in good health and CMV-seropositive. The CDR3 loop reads CASSPPTGGPYEQYF. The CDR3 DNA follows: TGTGCCAGCTCACCGCCGACAGGGGGCCCTTACGAGCAGTACTTC.